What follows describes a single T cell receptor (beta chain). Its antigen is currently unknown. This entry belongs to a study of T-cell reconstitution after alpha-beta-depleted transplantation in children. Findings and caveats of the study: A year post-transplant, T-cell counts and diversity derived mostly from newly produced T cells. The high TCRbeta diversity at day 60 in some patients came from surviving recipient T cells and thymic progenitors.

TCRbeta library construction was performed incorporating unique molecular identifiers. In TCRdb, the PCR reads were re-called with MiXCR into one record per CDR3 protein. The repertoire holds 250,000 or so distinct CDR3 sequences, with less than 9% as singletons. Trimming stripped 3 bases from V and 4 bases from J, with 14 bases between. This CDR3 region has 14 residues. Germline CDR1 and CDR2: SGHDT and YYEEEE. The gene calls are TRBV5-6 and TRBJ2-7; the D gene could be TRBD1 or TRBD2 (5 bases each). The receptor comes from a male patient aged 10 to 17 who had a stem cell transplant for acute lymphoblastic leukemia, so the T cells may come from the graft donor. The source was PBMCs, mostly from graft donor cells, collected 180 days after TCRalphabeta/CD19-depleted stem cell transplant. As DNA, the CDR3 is TGTGCCAGCAGCTCCGGGACGGCCCTTTACGAGCAGTACTTC. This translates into CASSSGTALYEQYF.